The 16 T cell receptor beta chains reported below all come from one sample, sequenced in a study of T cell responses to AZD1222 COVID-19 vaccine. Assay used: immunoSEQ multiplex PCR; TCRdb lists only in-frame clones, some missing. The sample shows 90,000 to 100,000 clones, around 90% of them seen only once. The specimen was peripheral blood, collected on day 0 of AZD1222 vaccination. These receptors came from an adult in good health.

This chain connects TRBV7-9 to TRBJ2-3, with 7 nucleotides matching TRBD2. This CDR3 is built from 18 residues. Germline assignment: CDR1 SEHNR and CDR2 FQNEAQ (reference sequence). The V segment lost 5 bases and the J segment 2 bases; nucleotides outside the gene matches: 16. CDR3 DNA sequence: TGTGCCAGCAGCAATTTGACCCGGGGAGCGGGGCACACAGATACGCAGTATTTT. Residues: CASSNLTRGAGHTDTQYF.

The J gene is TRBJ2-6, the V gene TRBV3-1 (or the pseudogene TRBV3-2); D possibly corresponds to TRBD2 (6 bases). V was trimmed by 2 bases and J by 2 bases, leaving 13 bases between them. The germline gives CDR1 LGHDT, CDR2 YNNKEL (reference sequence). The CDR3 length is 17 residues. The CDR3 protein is CASSQIAGRTGANVLTF. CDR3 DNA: TGTGCCAGCAGCCAAATCGCGGGGCGAACTGGGGCCAACGTCCTGACTTTC.

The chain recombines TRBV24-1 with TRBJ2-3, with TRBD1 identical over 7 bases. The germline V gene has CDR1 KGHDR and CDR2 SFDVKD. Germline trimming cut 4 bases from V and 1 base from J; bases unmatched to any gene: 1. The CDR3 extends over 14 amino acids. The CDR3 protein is CATSEGQRTDTQYF. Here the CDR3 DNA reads TGTGCCACCAGTGAGGGACAGCGCACAGATACGCAGTATTTT.

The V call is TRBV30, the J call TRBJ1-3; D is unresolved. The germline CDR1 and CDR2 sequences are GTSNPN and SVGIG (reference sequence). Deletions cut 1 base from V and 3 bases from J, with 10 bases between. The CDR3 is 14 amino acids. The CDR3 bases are TGTGCCTGGAGTGCGCTCCGGGGTGGAAACACCATATATTTT. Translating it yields CAWSALRGGNTIYF.

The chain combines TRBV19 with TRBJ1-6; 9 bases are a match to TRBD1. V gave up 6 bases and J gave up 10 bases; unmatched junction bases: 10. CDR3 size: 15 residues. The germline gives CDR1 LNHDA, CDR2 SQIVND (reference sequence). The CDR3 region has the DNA TGTGCCAGTAGACTGCGGACAGGGGAGAGGTCACCCCTCCACTTT. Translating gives CASRLRTGERSPLHF.

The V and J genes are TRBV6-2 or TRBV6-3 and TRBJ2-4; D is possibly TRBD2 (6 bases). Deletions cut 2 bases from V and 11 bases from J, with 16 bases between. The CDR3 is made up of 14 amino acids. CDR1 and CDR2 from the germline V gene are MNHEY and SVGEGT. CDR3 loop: CASSYGTRDFFQYF. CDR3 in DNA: TGTGCCAGCAGTTACGGGACCAGGGACTTCTTTCAGTACTTC.

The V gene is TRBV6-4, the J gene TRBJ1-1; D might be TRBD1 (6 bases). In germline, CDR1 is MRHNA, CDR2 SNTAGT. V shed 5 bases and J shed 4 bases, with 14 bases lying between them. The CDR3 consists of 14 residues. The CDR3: CASSRDLGGTEAFF. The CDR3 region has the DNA TGTGCCAGCAGTAGGGACTTAGGGGGCACTGAAGCTTTCTTT.

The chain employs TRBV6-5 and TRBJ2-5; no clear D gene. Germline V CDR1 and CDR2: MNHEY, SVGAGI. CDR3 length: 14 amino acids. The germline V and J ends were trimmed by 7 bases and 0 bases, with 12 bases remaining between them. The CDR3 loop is CASTRGMYQETQYF. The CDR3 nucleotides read TGTGCCAGCACACGAGGAATGTACCAAGAGACCCAGTACTTC.

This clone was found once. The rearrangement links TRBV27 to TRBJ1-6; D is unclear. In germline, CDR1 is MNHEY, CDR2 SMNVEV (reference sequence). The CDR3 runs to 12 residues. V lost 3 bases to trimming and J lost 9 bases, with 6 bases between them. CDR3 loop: CASSFVGSPLHF. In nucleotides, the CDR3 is TGTGCCAGCAGTTTCGTTGGTTCACCCCTCCACTTT.

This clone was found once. CDR3 protein: CASSLQVEQFF. In nucleotides, the CDR3 is TGTGCCAGCAGCCTTCAGGTGGAGCAGTTCTTC. The rearrangement links TRBV12-3 or TRBV12-4 to TRBJ2-1; D gene uncertain. Trimming took off 6 bases at V and 10 bases at J, with 10 bases between the two ends. The CDR3 is 11 amino acids.

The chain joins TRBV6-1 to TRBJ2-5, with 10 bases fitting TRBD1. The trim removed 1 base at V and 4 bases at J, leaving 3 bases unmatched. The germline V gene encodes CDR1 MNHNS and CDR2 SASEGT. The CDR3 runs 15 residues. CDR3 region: CASSEGTGGGETQYF. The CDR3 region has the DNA TGTGCCAGCAGTGAAGGGACAGGGGGGGGAGAGACCCAGTACTTC.

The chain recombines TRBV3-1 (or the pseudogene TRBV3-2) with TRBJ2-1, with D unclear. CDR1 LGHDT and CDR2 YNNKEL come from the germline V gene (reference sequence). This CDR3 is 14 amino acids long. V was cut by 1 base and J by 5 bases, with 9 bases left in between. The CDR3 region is CASSQGIGNNEQFF. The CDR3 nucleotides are TGTGCCAGCAGCCAAGGTATAGGAAACAATGAGCAGTTCTTC.

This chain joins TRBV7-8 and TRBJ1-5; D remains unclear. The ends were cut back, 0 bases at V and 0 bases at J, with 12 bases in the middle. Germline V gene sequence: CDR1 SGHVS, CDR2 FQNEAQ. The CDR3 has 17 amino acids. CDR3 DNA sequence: TGTGCCAGCAGCTTAGCGCTCTCGAGTAATAGCAATCAGCCCCAGCATTTT. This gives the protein CASSLALSSNSNQPQHF.

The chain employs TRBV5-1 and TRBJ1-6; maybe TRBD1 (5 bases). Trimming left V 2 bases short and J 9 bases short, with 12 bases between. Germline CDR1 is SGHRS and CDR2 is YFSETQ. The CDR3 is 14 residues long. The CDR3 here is CASSLGAGSSPLHF. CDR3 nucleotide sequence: TGCGCCAGCAGCTTAGGGGCTGGGAGTTCACCCCTCCACTTT. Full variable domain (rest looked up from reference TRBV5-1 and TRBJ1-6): KAGVTQTPRYLIKTRGQQVTLSCSPISGHRSVSWYQQTPGQGLQFLFEYFSETQRNKGNFPGRFSGRQFSNSRSEMNVSTLELGDSALYLCASSLGAGSSPLHFGNGTRLTVT.

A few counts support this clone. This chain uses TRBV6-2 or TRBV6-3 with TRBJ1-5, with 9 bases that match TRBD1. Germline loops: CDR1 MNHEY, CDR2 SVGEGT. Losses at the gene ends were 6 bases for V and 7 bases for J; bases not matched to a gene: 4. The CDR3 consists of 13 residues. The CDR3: CASSDRGKQPQHF. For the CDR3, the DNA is TGTGCCAGCAGCGACAGGGGGAAACAGCCCCAGCATTTT.

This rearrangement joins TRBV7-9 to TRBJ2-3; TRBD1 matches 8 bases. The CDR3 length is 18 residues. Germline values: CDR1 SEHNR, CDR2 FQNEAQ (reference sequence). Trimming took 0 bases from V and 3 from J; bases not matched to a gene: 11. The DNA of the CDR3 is TGTGCCAGCAGCTTAGCTCCTGGACAGGGTCGAGGGACAGATACGCAGTATTTT. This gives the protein CASSLAPGQGRGTDTQYF.